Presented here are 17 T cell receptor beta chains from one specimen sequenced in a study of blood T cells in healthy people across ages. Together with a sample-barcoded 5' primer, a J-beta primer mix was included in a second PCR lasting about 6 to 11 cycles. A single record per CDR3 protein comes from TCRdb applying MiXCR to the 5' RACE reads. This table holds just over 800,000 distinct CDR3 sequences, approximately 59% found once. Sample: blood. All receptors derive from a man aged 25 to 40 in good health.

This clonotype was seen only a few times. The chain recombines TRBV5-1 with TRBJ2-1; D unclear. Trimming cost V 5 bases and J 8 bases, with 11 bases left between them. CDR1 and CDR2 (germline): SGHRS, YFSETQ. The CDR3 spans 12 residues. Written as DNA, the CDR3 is TGCGCCAGCAGTCGCGAACGGGATGAGCAGTTCTTC. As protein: CASSRERDEQFF.

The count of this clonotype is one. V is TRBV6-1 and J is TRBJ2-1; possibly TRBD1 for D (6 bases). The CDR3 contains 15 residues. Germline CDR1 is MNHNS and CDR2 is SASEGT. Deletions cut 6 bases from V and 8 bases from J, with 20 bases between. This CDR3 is CASSFPAVGADEQFF. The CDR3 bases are TGTGCCAGCAGCTTTCCCGCGGTGGGGGCCGATGAGCAGTTCTTC.

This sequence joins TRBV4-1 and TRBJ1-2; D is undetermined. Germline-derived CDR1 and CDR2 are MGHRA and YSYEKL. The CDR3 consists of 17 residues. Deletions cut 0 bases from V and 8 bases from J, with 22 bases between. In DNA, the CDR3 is TGCGCCAGCAGCCAAGATCTTTTCGGGATGGGTAAAGGAGGCTACACCTTC. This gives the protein CASSQDLFGMGKGGYTF.

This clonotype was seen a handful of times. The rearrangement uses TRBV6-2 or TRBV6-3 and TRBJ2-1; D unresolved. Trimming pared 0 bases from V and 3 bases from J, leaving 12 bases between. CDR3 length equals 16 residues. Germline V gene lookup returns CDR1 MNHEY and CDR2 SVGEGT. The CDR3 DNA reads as TGTGCCAGCAGTTACTCTAGGATTTGGGTCTACAATGAGCAGTTCTTC. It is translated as CASSYSRIWVYNEQFF.

This CDR3 reads CSARGGRNQETQYF. The CDR3 DNA is TGCAGTGCTAGGGGTGGACGGAACCAAGAGACCCAGTACTTC. The chain joins TRBV20-1 to TRBJ2-4; D is unresolved. The J call may be mistaken, given a closer DNA end match to TRBJ2-5. CDR1 DFQATT and CDR2 SNEGSKA come from the germline V gene (reference sequence). The CDR3 runs to 14 residues.

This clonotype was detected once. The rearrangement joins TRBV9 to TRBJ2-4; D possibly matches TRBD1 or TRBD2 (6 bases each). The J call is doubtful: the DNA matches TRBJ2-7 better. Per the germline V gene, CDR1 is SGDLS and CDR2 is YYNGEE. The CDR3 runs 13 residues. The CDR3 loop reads CASSVTGRHEQYF. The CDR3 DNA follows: TGTGCCAGCAGCGTAACAGGGAGGCACGAGCAGTACTTC.

The CDR3 is CASRWGEKLFF. The CDR3 DNA reads as TGTGCCAGCCGCTGGGGGGAAAAACTGTTTTTT. This chain uses TRBV28 with TRBJ1-4; maybe TRBD1 (5 bases). Germline V gives CDR1 MDHEN, CDR2 SYDVKM. The V and J ends lost 8 bases and 8 bases respectively, with 9 bases between them. The CDR3 extends over 11 amino acids.

CDR3 coding DNA: TGCAGCGTTGCACGACAGGGGTCCCAAGAGACCCAGTACTTC. It specifies CSVARQGSQETQYF. This chain links TRBV29-1 with TRBJ2-5; 8 positions agree with TRBD1. This CDR3 has 14 amino acids. Germline V gene sequence: CDR1 SQVTM, CDR2 ANQGSEA. Unmatched junction bases numbered 5, after V lost 4 bases and J lost 1 base. Filled out from reference TRBV29-1 and TRBJ2-5, the complete variable domain reads SAVISQKPSRDICQRGTSLTIQCQVDSQVTMMFWYRQQPGQSLTLIATANQGSEATYESGFVIDKFPISRPNLTFSTLTVSNMSPEDSSIYLCSVARQGSQETQYFGPGTRLLVL.

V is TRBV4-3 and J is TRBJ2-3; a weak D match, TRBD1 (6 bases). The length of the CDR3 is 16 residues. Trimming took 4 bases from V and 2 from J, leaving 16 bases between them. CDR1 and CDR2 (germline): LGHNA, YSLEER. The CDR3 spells CASSLLHRENTDTQYF. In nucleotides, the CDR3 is TGCGCCAGCAGCCTCCTCCACAGGGAAAACACAGATACGCAGTATTTT.

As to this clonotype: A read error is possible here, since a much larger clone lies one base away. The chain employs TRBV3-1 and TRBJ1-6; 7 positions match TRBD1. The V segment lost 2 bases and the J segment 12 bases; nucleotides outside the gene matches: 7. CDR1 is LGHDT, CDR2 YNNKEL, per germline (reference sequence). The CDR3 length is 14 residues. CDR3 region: CASSQRQGDLPLHF. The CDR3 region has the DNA TGTGCCAGCAGCCAACGACAGGGCGATTTACCCCTCCACTTT. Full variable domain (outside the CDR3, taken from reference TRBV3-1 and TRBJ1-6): DTAVSQTPKYLVTQMGNDKSIKCEQNLGHDTMYWYKQDSKKFLKIMFSYNNKELIINETVPNRFSPKSPDKAHLNLHINSLELGDSAVYFCASSQRQGDLPLHFGNGTRLTVT.

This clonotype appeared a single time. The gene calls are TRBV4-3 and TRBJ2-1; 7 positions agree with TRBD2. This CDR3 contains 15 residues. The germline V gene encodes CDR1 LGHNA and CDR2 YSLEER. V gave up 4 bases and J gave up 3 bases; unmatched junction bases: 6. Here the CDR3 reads CASSRSRDYYNEQFF. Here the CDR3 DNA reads TGCGCCAGCAGCCGCAGCCGGGACTACTACAATGAGCAGTTCTTC.

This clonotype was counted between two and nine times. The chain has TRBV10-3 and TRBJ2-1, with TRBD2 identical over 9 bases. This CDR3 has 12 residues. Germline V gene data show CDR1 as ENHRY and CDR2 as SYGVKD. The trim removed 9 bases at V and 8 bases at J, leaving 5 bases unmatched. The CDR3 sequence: CAIGLANDEQFF. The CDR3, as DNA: TGTGCCATTGGACTAGCGAACGATGAGCAGTTCTTC.

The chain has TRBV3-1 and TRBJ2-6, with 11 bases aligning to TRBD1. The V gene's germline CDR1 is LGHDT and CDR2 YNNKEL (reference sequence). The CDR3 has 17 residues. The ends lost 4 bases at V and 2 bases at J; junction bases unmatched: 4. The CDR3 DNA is TGTGCCAGCAGCCGCCCGGGACAGGGGGCTGGGGCCAACGTCCTGACTTTC. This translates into CASSRPGQGAGANVLTF.

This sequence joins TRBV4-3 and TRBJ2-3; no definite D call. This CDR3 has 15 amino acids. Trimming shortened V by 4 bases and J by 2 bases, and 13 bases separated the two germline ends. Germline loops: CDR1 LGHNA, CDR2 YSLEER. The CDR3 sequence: CASSLKTWNTDTQYF. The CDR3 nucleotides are TGCGCCAGCAGCCTGAAGACCTGGAACACAGATACGCAGTATTTT.

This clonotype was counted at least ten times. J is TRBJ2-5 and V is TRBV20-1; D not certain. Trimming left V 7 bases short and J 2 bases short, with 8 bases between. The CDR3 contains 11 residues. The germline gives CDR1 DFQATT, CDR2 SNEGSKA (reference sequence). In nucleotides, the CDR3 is TGCAGTGTCGACTCACAAGAGACCCAGTACTTC. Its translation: CSVDSQETQYF.

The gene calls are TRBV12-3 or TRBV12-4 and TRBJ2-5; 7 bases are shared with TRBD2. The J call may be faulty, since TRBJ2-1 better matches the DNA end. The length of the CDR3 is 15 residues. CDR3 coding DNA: TGTGCCAGCAGTAAGAGCGGGGCTAGTCAAGAGACCCAGTTCTTC. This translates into CASSKSGASQETQFF.

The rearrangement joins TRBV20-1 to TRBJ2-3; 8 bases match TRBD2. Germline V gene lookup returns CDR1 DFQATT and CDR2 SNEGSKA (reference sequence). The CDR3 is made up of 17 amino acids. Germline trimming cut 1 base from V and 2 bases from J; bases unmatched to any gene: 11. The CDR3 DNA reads TGCAGTGCTAGAGGAGGAGGCGGAGCGGGGGACACAGATACGCAGTATTTT. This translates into CSARGGGGAGDTDTQYF.